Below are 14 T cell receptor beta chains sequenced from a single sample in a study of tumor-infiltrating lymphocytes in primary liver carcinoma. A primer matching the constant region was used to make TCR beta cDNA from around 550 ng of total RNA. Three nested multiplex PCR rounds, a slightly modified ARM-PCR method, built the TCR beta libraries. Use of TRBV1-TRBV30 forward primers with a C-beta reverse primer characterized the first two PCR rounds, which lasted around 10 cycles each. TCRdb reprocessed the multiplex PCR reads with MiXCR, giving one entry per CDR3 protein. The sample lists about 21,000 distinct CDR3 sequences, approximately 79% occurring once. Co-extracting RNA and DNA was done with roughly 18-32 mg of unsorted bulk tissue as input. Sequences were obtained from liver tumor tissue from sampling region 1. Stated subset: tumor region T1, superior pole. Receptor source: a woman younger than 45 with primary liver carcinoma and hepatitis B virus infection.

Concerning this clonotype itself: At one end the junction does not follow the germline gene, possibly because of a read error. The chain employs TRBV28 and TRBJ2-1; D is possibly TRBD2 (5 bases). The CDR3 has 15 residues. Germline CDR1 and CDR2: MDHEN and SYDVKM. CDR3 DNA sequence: TGTACCAGCAGTTCCCTGGGGAGCAGGAGGAATGAGCAATTCTTC. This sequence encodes CTSSSLGSRRNEQFF.

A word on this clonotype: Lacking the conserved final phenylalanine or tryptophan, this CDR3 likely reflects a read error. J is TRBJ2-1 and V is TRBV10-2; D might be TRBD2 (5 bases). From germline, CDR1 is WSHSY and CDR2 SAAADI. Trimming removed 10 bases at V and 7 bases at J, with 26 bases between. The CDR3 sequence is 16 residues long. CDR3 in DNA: TGCGCCACCCAAACAACTCGCCTGGAACGAGGGAATGAGCAGTTCATC. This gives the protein CATQTTRLERGNEQFI.

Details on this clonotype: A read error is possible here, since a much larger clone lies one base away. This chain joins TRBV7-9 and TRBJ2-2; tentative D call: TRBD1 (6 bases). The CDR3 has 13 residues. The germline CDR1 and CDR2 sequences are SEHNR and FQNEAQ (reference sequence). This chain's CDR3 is CGSSRGSTGELFF. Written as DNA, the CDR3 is TGTGGCAGCAGTAGGGGGAGCACCGGGGAGCTGTTTTTT.

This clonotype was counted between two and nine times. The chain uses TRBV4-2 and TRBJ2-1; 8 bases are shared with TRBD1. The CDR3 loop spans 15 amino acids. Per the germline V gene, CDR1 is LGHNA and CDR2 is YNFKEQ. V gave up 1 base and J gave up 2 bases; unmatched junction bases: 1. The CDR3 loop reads CASSQGTGPYNEQFF. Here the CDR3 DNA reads TGTGCCAGCAGCCAAGGGACAGGGCCCTACAATGAGCAGTTCTTC.

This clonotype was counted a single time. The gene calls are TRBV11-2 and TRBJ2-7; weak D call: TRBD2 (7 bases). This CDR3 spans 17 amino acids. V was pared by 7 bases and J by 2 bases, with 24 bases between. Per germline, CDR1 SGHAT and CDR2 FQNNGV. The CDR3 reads CASNPGGWLGGTYEQYF. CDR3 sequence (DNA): TGTGCCAGCAACCCCGGGGGGTGGTTGGGGGGCACCTACGAGCAGTACTTC.

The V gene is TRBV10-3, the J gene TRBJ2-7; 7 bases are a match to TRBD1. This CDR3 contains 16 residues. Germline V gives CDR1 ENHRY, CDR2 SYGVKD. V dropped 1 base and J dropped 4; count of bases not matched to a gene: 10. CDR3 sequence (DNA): TGTGCCATCAGTGAGTGTACAGGGGACATGACGTACGAGCAGTACTTC. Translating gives CAISECTGDMTYEQYF.

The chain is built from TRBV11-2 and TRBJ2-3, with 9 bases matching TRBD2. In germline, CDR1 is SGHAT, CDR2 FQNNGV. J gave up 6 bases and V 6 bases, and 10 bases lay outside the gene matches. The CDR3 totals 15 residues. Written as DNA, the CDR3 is TGTGCCAGCAGTTTAAAGGCTAGCGGGAAGGATACGCAGTATTTT. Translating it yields CASSLKASGKDTQYF.

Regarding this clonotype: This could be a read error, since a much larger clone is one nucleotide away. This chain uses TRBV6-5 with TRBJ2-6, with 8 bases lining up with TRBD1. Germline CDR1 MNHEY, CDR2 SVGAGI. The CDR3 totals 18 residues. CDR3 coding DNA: TGTGTCTGCAGTCTTTGGACAGGGATGAAAGCTGGGGCCAACGTCCTGACTTTC. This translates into CVCSLWTGMKAGANVLTF.

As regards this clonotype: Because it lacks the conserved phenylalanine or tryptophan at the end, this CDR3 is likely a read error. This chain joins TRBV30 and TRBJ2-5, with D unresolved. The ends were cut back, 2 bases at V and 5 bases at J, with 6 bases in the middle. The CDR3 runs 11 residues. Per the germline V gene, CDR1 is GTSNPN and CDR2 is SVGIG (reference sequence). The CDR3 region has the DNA TGTGCCTGGAGTTTGGCGGAGACCCAGTACCTC. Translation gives CAWSLAETQYL.

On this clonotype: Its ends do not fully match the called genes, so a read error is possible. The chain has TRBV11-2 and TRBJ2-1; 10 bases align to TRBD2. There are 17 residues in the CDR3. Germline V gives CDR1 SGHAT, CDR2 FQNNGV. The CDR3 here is CASSLISGRLPGDEHFF. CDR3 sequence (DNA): TGTGCCAGCAGCCTTATTAGCGGGAGGTTGCCAGGGGATGAGCATTTCTTC.

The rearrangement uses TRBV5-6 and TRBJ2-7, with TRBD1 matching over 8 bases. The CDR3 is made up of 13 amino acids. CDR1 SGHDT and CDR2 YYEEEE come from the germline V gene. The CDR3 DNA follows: TGTTTCAGCAGCTTACGGACAGGGCTATCGCAATACTTC. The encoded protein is CFSSLRTGLSQYF.

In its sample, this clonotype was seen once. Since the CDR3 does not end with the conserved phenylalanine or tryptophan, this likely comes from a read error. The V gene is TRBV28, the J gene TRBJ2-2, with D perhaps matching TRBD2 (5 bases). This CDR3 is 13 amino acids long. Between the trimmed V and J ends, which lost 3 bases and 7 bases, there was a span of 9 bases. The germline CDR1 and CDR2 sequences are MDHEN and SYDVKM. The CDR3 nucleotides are TGTGCCAGCAGTTTGATCGGGATCGGGGAGCTGTTTTTA. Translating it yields CASSLIGIGELFL.

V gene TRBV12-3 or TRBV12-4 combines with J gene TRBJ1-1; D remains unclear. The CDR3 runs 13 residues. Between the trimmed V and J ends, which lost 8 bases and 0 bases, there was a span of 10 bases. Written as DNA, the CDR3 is TGTGCCAGCTCTCGCATCATGAACACTGAAGCTTTCTTT. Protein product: CASSRIMNTEAFF.

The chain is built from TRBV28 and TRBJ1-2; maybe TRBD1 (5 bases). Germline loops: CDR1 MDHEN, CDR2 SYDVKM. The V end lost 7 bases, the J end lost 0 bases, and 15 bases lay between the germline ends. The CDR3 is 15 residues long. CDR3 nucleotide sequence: TGTGCCAGCACCCAAGGACATGGGACTAACTATGGCTACACCTTC. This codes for CASTQGHGTNYGYTF.